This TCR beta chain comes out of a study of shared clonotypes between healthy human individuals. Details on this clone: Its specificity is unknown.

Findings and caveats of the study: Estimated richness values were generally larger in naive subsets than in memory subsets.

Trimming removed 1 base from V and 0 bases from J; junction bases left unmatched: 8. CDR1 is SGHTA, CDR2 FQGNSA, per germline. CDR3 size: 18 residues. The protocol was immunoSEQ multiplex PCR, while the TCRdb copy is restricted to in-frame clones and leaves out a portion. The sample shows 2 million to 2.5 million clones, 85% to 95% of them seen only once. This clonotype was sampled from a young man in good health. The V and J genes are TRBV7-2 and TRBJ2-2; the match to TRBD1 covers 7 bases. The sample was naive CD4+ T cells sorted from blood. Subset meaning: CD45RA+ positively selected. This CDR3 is CASSLGLIGGPNTGELFF. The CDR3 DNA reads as TGTGCCAGCAGCTTAGGGTTGATAGGGGGCCCGAACACCGGGGAGCTGTTTTTT.